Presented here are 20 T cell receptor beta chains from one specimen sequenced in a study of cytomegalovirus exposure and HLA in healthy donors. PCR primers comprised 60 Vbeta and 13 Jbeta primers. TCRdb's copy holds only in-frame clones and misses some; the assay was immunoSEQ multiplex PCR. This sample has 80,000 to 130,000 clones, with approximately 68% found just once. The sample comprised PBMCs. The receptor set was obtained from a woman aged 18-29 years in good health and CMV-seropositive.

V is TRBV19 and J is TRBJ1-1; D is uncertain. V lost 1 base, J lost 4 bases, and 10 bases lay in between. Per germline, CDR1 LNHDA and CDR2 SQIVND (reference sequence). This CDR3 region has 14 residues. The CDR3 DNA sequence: TGTGCCAGTAGTATAGGGGAGGGAGCCACTGAAGCTTTCTTT. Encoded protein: CASSIGEGATEAFF.

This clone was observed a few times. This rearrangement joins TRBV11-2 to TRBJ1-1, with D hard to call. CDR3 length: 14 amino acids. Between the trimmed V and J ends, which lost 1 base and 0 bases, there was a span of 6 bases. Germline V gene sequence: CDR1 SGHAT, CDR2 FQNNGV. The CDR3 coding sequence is TGTGCCAGCAGCTTAGGAGGTCTGAACACTGAAGCTTTCTTT. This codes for CASSLGGLNTEAFF. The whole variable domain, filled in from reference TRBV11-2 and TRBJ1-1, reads EAGVAQSPRYKIIEKRQSVAFWCNPISGHATLYWYQQILGQGPKLLIQFQNNGVVDDSQLPKDRFSAERLKGVDSTLKIQPAKLEDSAVYLCASSLGGLNTEAFFGQGTRLTVV.

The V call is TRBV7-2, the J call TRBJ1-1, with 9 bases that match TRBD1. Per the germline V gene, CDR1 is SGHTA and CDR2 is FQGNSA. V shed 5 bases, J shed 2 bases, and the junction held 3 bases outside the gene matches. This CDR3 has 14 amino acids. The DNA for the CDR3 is TGTGCCAGCAGCAAACAGGGGGCAAACACTGAAGCTTTCTTT. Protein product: CASSKQGANTEAFF.

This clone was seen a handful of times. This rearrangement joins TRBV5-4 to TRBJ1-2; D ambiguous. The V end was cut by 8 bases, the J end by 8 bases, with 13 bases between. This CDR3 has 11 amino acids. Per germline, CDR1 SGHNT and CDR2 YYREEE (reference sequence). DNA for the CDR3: TGTGCCAGTAGGTTCGGGGAAGGCTACACCTTC. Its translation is CASRFGEGYTF.

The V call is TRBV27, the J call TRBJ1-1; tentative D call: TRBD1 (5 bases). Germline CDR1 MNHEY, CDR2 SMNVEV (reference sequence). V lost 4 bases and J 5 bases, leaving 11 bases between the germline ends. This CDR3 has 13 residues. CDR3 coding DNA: TGTGCCAGCAGTTCTGTCAGGGCAACTGAAGCTTTCTTT. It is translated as CASSSVRATEAFF.

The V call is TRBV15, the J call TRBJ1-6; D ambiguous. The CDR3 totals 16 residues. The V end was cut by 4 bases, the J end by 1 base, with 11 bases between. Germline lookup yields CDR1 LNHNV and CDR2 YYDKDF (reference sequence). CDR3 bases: TGTGCCACCAGCACCCAGCTGGAGTCCTATAATTCACCCCTCCACTTT. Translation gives CATSTQLESYNSPLHF. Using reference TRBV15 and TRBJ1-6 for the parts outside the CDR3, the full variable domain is DAMVIQNPRYQVTQFGKPVTLSCSQTLNHNVMYWYQQKSSQAPKLLFHYYDKDFNNEADTPDNFQSRRPNTSFCFLDIRSPGLGDTAMYLCATSTQLESYNSPLHFGNGTRLTVT.

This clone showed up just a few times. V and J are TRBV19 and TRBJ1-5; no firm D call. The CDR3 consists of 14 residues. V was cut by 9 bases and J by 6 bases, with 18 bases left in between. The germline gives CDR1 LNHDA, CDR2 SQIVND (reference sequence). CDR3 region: CASHIEGRGQPQHF. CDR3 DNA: TGTGCCAGCCACATCGAGGGTCGGGGTCAGCCCCAGCATTTT.

CDR3 coding DNA: TGTGCCAGCAGCTTAGCGACAGGGCACAATCAGCCCCAGCATTTT. Translated: CASSLATGHNQPQHF. This chain joins TRBV7-8 and TRBJ1-5, with 7 bases lining up with TRBD1. Unmatched junction bases numbered 2, after V lost 0 bases and J lost 3 bases. The CDR3 totals 15 residues. CDR1 is SGHVS and CDR2 is FQNEAQ in the germline V gene.

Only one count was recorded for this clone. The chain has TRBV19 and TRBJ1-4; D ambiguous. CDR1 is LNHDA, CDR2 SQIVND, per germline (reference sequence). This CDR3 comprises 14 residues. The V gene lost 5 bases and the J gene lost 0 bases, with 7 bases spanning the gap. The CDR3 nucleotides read TGTGCCAGTAGTTGGAGTGCAACTAATGAAAAACTGTTTTTT. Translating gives CASSWSATNEKLFF.

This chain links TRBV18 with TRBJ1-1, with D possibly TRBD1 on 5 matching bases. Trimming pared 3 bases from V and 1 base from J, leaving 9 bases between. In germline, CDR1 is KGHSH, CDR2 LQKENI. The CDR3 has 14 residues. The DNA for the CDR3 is TGTGCCAGCTCACCGGCAGGGAAGAACACTGAAGCTTTCTTT. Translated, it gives CASSPAGKNTEAFF.

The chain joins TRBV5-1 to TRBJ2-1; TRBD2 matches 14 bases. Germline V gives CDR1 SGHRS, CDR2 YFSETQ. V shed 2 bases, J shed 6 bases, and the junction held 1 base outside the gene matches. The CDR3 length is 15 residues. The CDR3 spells CASSFGTSGSNEQFF. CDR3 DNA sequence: TGCGCCAGCAGCTTTGGGACTAGCGGGAGCAATGAGCAGTTCTTC.

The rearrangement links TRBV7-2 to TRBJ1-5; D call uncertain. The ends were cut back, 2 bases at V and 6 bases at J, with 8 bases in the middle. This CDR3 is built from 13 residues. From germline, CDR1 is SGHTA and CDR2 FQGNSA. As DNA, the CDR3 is TGTGCCAGCAGCTTAAACCTAATTCAGCCCCAGCATTTT. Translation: CASSLNLIQPQHF. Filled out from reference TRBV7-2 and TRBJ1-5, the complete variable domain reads GAGVSQSPSNKVTEKGKDVELRCDPISGHTALYWYRQSLGQGLEFLIYFQGNSAPDKSGLPSDRFSAERTGGSVSTLTIQRTQQEDSAVYLCASSLNLIQPQHFGDGTRLSIL.

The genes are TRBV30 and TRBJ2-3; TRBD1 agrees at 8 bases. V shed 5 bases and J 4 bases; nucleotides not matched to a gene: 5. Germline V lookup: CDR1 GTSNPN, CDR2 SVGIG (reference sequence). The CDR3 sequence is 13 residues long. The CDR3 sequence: CAWYGQGPDTQYF. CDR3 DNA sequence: TGTGCCTGGTACGGACAGGGCCCAGATACGCAGTATTTT.

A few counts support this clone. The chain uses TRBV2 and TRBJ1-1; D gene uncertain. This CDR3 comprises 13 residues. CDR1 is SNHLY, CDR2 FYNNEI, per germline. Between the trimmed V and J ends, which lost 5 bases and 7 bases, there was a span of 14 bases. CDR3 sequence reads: CASSQRAAFEAFF. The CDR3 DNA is TGTGCCAGCAGTCAGAGGGCAGCCTTTGAAGCTTTCTTT. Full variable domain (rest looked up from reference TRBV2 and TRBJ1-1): EPEVTQTPSHQVTQMGQEVILRCVPISNHLYFYWYRQILGQKVEFLVSFYNNEISEKSEIFDDQFSVERPDGSNFTLKIRSTKLEDSAMYFCASSQRAAFEAFFGQGTRLTVV.

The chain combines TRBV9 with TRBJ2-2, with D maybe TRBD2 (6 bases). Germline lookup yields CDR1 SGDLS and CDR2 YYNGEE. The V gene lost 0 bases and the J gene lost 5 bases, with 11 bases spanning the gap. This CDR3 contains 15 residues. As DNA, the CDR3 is TGTGCCAGCAGCGTAGGGGTAGCGGAGACCGGGGAGCTGTTTTTT. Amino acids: CASSVGVAETGELFF.

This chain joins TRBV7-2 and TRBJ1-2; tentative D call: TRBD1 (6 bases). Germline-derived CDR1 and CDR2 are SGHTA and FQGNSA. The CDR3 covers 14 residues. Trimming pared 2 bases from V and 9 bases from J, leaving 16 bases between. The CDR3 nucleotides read TGTGCCAGCAGCTTAAAGTTCAAGGGACAAAGCTACACCTTC. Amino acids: CASSLKFKGQSYTF.

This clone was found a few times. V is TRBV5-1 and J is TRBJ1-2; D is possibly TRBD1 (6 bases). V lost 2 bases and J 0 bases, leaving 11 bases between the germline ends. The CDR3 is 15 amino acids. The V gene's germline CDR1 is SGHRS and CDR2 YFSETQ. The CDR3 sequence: CASSFTGLANYGYTF. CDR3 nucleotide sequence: TGCGCCAGCAGCTTTACAGGGTTAGCTAACTATGGCTACACCTTC.

CDR3 bases: TGCGCCAGCAGCGGCCCTAGCGTCGACAATGAGCAGTTCTTC. It is translated as CASSGPSVDNEQFF. V is TRBV5-1 and J is TRBJ2-1, with D possibly being TRBD2 (6 bases). The CDR3 covers 14 residues. Trimming shortened V by 4 bases and J by 5 bases, and 13 bases separated the two germline ends. The germline V gene has CDR1 SGHRS and CDR2 YFSETQ.

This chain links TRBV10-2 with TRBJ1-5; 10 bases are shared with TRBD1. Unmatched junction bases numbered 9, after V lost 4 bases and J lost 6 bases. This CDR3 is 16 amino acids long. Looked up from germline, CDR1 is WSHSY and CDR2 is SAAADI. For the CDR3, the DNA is TGCGCCAGCAGTGTATCGAGACAGGGGGCTGGTCAGCCCCAGCATTTT. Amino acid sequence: CASSVSRQGAGQPQHF.

The CDR3 nucleotides read TGCGCCAGCAGCCAACCCCTAGCGGGAGGGATCTACAATGAGCAGTTCTTC. Translated: CASSQPLAGGIYNEQFF. V usage is TRBV4-1 and J usage is TRBJ2-1; 12 nucleotides align to TRBD2. The ends lost 2 bases at V and 3 bases at J; junction bases unmatched: 5. CDR3 length equals 17 residues. The germline V gene has CDR1 MGHRA and CDR2 YSYEKL.